The source of this T cell receptor beta chain is a study of beta chain features in type 1 diabetes. Overall study results and limits: Significant though moderate, a shortening of TCRB CDR3s appeared in all four CD4+ subsets of Type 1 diabetes patients.

Regarding this clone: The antigen is undetermined.

Germline lookup yields CDR1 SGHRS and CDR2 YFSETQ. This CDR3 has 17 residues. Germline trimming cut 4 bases from V and 4 bases from J; bases unmatched to any gene: 15. TCRB transcripts that were expressed got sequenced, as all of the isolated RNA had been reverse transcribed. The repertoire was sequenced with immunoSEQ multiplex PCR; TCRdb's copy has only in-frame clones and lacks some. This table has about 340,000 clones, 9.3% appearing once. The receptor's source is a man aged 25-40 years with type 1 diabetes. The chain couples TRBV5-1 to TRBJ2-7, with 9 bases aligning to TRBD1. Source material: central memory CD4+ T cells from blood. As DNA, the CDR3 is TGCGCCAGCAGCGGAGGGTCCGGGACAGGGATGGGGTACGAGCAGTACTTC. Translated, it gives CASSGGSGTGMGYEQYF.